This T cell receptor beta chain stems from a study of cytomegalovirus exposure and HLA in healthy donors. Researchers ran the PCR with 60 Vbeta and 13 Jbeta primers. Clones were sequenced by immunoSEQ multiplex PCR, and TCRdb holds only the in-frame ones, with some missing. This sample carries tens of thousands of clones, more than 85% of them seen once, and the ten largest clones take roughly 2.6%. The ends were cut back, 0 bases at V and 6 bases at J, with 14 bases in the middle. The CDR3 is 15 residues long. CDR1 SGHNT and CDR2 YYREEE come from the germline V gene (reference sequence). The source of this sequence is a woman under 30 in good health and CMV-seronegative. The sequenced sample was PBMCs. The chain couples TRBV5-4 to TRBJ2-3, with unresolved D. The CDR3 nucleotides read TGTGCCAGCAGCTTGGTATCTAGTTCATATGATACGCAGTATTTT. Its protein is CASSLVSSSYDTQYF. Full variable domain (missing parts from reference TRBV5-4 and TRBJ2-3): ETGVTQSPTHLIKTRGQQVTLRCSSQSGHNTVSWYQQALGQGPQFIFQYYREEENGRGNFPPRFSGLQFPNYSSELNVNALELDDSALYLCASSLVSSSYDTQYFGPGTRLTVL.